This is a list of T cell receptor beta chains from one sample in a study of human T cells and chemical hapten exposure. A single record per CDR3 protein comes from TCRdb applying MiXCR to the RACE reads. The data hold roughly 120,000 distinct CDR3 sequences, with roughly 15% observed a single time. This sample comprised whole blood, obtained in connection with sensitization to the hapten diphenylcyclopropenone (DPC). The receptors were gathered from a man between 18 and 35 years old with alopecia areata. Some clones in this sample may be carry-over from other donors' samples. Both conserved end residues are part of each CDR3. D genes are given only for firm matches. Size is stated for part of the rows, as once, few or many counts, or as a class when the clone is expanded.

clone_size: few
v_call: TRBV7-9
j_call: TRBJ2-4
d_call: TRBD2
cdr3_aa: CASSFPTSGVLNIQYF
cdr3_nt: TGTGCCAGCAGCTTTCCGACTAGCGGGGTGTTAAACATTCAGTACTTC

clone_size: few
v_call: TRBV10-3
j_call: TRBJ2-5
d_call: NA
cdr3_aa: CATGDIGETQYF
cdr3_nt: TGTGCCACGGGGGACATCGGAGAGACCCAGTACTTC

clone_size: few
v_call: TRBV20-1
j_call: TRBJ1-5
d_call: NA
cdr3_aa: CSARGNNQPQHF
cdr3_nt: TGCAGTGCTAGGGGGAACAATCAGCCCCAGCATTTT

clone_size: NA
v_call: TRBV7-6
j_call: TRBJ1-4
d_call: NA
cdr3_aa: CASSLALHEKLFF
cdr3_nt: TGTGCCAGCAGCTTAGCCCTTCATGAAAAACTGTTTTTT

clone_size: many
v_call: TRBV6-5
j_call: TRBJ2-3
d_call: NA
cdr3_aa: CASTNGDTQYF
cdr3_nt: TGTGCCAGCACTAACGGGGATACGCAGTATTTT

clone_size: few
v_call: TRBV7-9
j_call: TRBJ2-7
d_call: NA
cdr3_aa: CASSPHGSSEQYF
cdr3_nt: TGTGCCAGCAGCCCCCACGGCTCGTCCGAGCAGTACTTC

clone_size: NA
v_call: TRBV13
j_call: TRBJ2-1
d_call: TRBD2
cdr3_aa: CASSSGLADEQFF
cdr3_nt: TGTGCCAGCAGCTCGGGACTAGCCGATGAGCAGTTCTTC

clone_size: NA
v_call: TRBV20-1
j_call: TRBJ1-3
d_call: TRBD1
cdr3_aa: CSAMTGSGNTIYF
cdr3_nt: TGCAGTGCTATGACAGGGTCGGGAAACACCATATATTTT

clone_size: NA
v_call: TRBV21-1
j_call: TRBJ2-5
d_call: NA
cdr3_aa: CASRKGNQETQYF
cdr3_nt: TGTGCCAGCAGGAAAGGGAATCAAGAGACCCAGTACTTC

clone_size: few
v_call: TRBV18
j_call: TRBJ1-1
d_call: TRBD1
cdr3_aa: CASSPEGTVATEAFF
cdr3_nt: TGTGCCAGCTCACCAGAGGGGACAGTGGCCACTGAAGCTTTCTTT

clone_size: many
v_call: TRBV6-5
j_call: TRBJ1-1
d_call: NA
cdr3_aa: CASRFMGEAFF
cdr3_nt: TGTGCCAGCAGGTTCATGGGTGAAGCTTTCTTT

clone_size: many
v_call: TRBV28
j_call: TRBJ1-1
d_call: NA
cdr3_aa: CASSFGVTEAFF
cdr3_nt: TGTGCCAGCAGTTTCGGGGTCACTGAAGCTTTCTTT

clone_size: NA
v_call: TRBV7-9
j_call: TRBJ1-2
d_call: NA
cdr3_aa: CASSLVPEANYGYTF
cdr3_nt: TGTGCCAGCAGCTTAGTACCGGAGGCTAACTATGGCTACACCTTC

clone_size: NA
v_call: TRBV4-3
j_call: TRBJ2-1
d_call: TRBD1
cdr3_aa: CASSPQGSSYNEQFF
cdr3_nt: TGCGCCAGCAGCCCACAGGGGAGCTCCTACAATGAGCAGTTCTTC

clone_size: few
v_call: TRBV29-1
j_call: TRBJ2-7
d_call: NA
cdr3_aa: CSVVGRESEQYF
cdr3_nt: TGCAGCGTTGTGGGCAGGGAGAGCGAGCAGTACTTC

clone_size: few
v_call: TRBV2
j_call: TRBJ1-1
d_call: NA
cdr3_aa: CASKGTERGREAFF
cdr3_nt: TGTGCCAGCAAAGGTACGGAGCGGGGGAGAGAAGCTTTCTTT

clone_size: NA
v_call: TRBV6-6
j_call: TRBJ2-5
d_call: NA
cdr3_aa: CASRRMETQYF
cdr3_nt: TGTGCCAGCAGAAGGATGGAGACCCAGTACTTC

clone_size: NA
v_call: TRBV6-6
j_call: TRBJ1-2
d_call: NA
cdr3_aa: CASSYSDYRKIGYTF
cdr3_nt: TGTGCCAGCAGTTACTCTGATTACAGGAAGATAGGCTACACCTTC

clone_size: few
v_call: TRBV3-1
j_call: TRBJ2-1
d_call: NA
cdr3_aa: CASSQAQGPEQFF
cdr3_nt: TGTGCCAGCAGCCAAGCCCAGGGCCCTGAGCAGTTCTTC

clone_size: few
v_call: TRBV5-1
j_call: TRBJ2-7
d_call: TRBD1
cdr3_aa: CASSARDRGLSEQYF
cdr3_nt: TGCGCCAGCAGCGCCCGGGACAGGGGATTATCCGAGCAGTACTTC

clone_size: NA
v_call: TRBV10-1
j_call: TRBJ2-1
d_call: NA
cdr3_aa: CASSPGFANSYNEQFF
cdr3_nt: TGCGCCAGCAGCCCCGGGTTCGCCAACTCCTACAATGAGCAGTTCTTC

clone_size: few
v_call: TRBV7-3
j_call: TRBJ2-1
d_call: NA
cdr3_aa: CASSLERNNEQFF
cdr3_nt: TGTGCCAGCAGCTTAGAACGGAACAATGAGCAGTTCTTC

clone_size: NA
v_call: TRBV4-3
j_call: TRBJ1-2
d_call: NA
cdr3_aa: CASSQSWSGVERGYTF
cdr3_nt: TGCGCCAGCAGCCAAAGCTGGTCAGGGGTTGAGCGGGGCTACACCTTC

clone_size: once
v_call: TRBV20-1
j_call: TRBJ1-1
d_call: NA
cdr3_aa: CSARVGGNTEAFF
cdr3_nt: TGCAGTGCTAGGGTAGGGGGGAACACTGAAGCTTTCTTT

clone_size: few
v_call: TRBV20-1
j_call: TRBJ1-5
d_call: TRBD1
cdr3_aa: CSALRGQEGQPQHF
cdr3_nt: TGCAGTGCTCTTAGGGGGCAGGAAGGGCAGCCCCAGCATTTT

clone_size: NA
v_call: TRBV20-1
j_call: TRBJ2-1
d_call: NA
cdr3_aa: CSARSGQGDNEQFF
cdr3_nt: TGCAGTGCTAGATCGGGACAAGGGGACAATGAGCAGTTCTTC

clone_size: few
v_call: TRBV3-1
j_call: TRBJ2-3
d_call: NA
cdr3_aa: CASSQSWDTQYF
cdr3_nt: TGTGCCAGCAGCCAATCCTGGGATACGCAGTATTTT

clone_size: many
v_call: TRBV4-3
j_call: TRBJ2-1
d_call: NA
cdr3_aa: CASSQDGPPLYYNEQFF
cdr3_nt: TGCGCCAGCAGCCAAGATGGCCCACCACTATACTACAATGAGCAGTTCTTC

clone_size: NA
v_call: TRBV10-3
j_call: TRBJ1-1
d_call: NA
cdr3_aa: CAIGGPKNTEAFF
cdr3_nt: TGTGCCATTGGGGGCCCAAAGAACACTGAAGCTTTCTTT

clone_size: few
v_call: TRBV20-1
j_call: TRBJ2-1
d_call: NA
cdr3_aa: CSARVAGFYNEQFF
cdr3_nt: TGCAGTGCTAGAGTAGCCGGATTCTACAATGAGCAGTTCTTC

clone_size: few
v_call: TRBV18
j_call: TRBJ1-1
d_call: NA
cdr3_aa: CASSPPMTEGTEAFF
cdr3_nt: TGTGCCAGCTCACCACCTATGACGGAGGGCACTGAAGCTTTCTTT

clone_size: NA
v_call: TRBV12-3/TRBV12-4
j_call: TRBJ1-2
d_call: NA
cdr3_aa: CASSLGANYGYTF
cdr3_nt: TGTGCCAGCAGTTTGGGGGCAAACTATGGCTACACCTTC

clone_size: few
v_call: TRBV5-6
j_call: TRBJ2-1
d_call: TRBD2
cdr3_aa: CASSPGTSQNEQFF
cdr3_nt: TGTGCCAGCAGCCCTGGGACTAGTCAAAATGAGCAGTTCTTC

clone_size: few
v_call: TRBV7-9
j_call: TRBJ1-4
d_call: TRBD1
cdr3_aa: CASSPAGTGDEKLFF
cdr3_nt: TGTGCCAGCAGCCCCGCCGGGACAGGGGATGAAAAACTGTTTTTT

clone_size: few
v_call: TRBV19
j_call: TRBJ1-5
d_call: NA
cdr3_aa: CASSVASGRPQHF
cdr3_nt: TGTGCCAGTAGTGTAGCGAGCGGGAGGCCCCAGCATTTT

clone_size: few
v_call: TRBV5-5
j_call: TRBJ2-3
d_call: TRBD2
cdr3_aa: CASSPVKRGADTQYF
cdr3_nt: TGTGCCAGCAGCCCGGTCAAGCGGGGCGCAGATACGCAGTATTTT

clone_size: many
v_call: TRBV9
j_call: TRBJ2-2
d_call: NA
cdr3_aa: CASSVVKGTGELFF
cdr3_nt: TGTGCCAGCAGCGTAGTTAAGGGAACCGGGGAGCTGTTTTTT

clone_size: few
v_call: TRBV5-1
j_call: TRBJ1-4
d_call: NA
cdr3_aa: CASSPRINEKLFF
cdr3_nt: TGCGCCAGCAGCCCCCGGATAAATGAAAAACTGTTTTTT

clone_size: NA
v_call: TRBV25-1
j_call: TRBJ1-6
d_call: NA
cdr3_aa: CASSEWGDSPLHF
cdr3_nt: TGTGCCAGCAGTGAGTGGGGTGATTCACCCCTCCACTTT

clone_size: few
v_call: TRBV7-6
j_call: TRBJ2-1
d_call: TRBD1
cdr3_aa: CASSLAQRDSHYNEQFF
cdr3_nt: TGTGCCAGCAGCTTAGCCCAACGGGACAGTCACTACAATGAGCAGTTCTTC